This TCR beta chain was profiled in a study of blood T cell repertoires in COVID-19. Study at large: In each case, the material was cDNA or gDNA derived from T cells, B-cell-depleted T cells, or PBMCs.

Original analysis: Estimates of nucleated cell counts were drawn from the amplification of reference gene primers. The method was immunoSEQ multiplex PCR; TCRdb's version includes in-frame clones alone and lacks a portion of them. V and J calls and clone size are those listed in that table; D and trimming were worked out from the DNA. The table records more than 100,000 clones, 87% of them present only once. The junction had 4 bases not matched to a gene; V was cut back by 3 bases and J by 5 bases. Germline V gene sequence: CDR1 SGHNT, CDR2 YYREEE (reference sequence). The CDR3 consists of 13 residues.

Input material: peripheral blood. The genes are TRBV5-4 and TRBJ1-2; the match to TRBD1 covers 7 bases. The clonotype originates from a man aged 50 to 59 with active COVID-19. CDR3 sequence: CASSYQTGYGYTF. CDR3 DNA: TGTGCCAGCAGCTATCAGACAGGGTATGGCTACACCTTC.